The 27 T cell receptor beta chains in this list originate from one sample, sequenced in a study of blood T cell repertoires in COVID-19. The repertoire was sequenced with immunoSEQ multiplex PCR; TCRdb's copy has only in-frame clones and lacks some. The sample records roughly 250,000 clones, roughly 84% being singletons. The sample consisted of peripheral blood. Receptors originate from a person aged 70 to 85 with COVID-19, enrolled during active disease.

The chain has TRBV6-5 and TRBJ2-7; TRBD2 might be the D (6 bases). CDR3 length: 14 residues. Germline V CDR1 and CDR2: MNHEY, SVGAGI. V lost 0 bases, J lost 5 bases, and 11 bases lay in between. The CDR3 region is CASSYSEGVNEQYF. The CDR3, as DNA: TGTGCCAGCAGTTACTCGGAGGGAGTGAACGAGCAGTACTTC.

The chain couples TRBV28 to TRBJ1-2; tentatively, D is TRBD1 (5 bases). With 6 bases removed from V and 4 bases from J, the gap between germline ends came to 15 bases. The CDR3 is 14 residues long. CDR1 is MDHEN and CDR2 is SYDVKM in the germline V gene. The CDR3 coding sequence is TGTGCCAGCAGGGACGGGACTTTAGCCTATGGCTACACCTTC. It translates to CASRDGTLAYGYTF.

This rearrangement joins TRBV7-3 to TRBJ2-1; D is undetermined. This CDR3 contains 13 residues. Germline V gene data show CDR1 as SGHTA and CDR2 as FQGTGA. V lost 5 bases and J lost 9, with 14 bases in between. The CDR3 loop reads CASSNSLTSEQFF. CDR3 DNA sequence: TGTGCCAGCAGCAATTCGTTGACTTCTGAGCAGTTCTTC.

The gene calls are TRBV3-1 (or the pseudogene TRBV3-2) and TRBJ1-6; tentative D call: TRBD1 (6 bases). Germline loops: CDR1 LGHDT, CDR2 YNNKEL (reference sequence). Trimming took 6 bases from V and 7 from J, leaving 16 bases between them. The CDR3 runs 15 residues. CDR3 DNA sequence: TGTGCCAGCAGGCCCCGGGGGGCTGGGAATTCACCCCTCCACTTT. It is translated as CASRPRGAGNSPLHF.

The genes are TRBV2 and TRBJ2-2; tentatively, D is TRBD1 (6 bases). V dropped 4 bases and J dropped 6 bases, with 12 bases sitting between them. This CDR3 has 14 amino acids. The germline V gene encodes CDR1 SNHLY and CDR2 FYNNEI. Written as DNA, the CDR3 is TGTGCCAGCAGTGGACAGGTTTTTGCCGGGGAGCTGTTTTTT. It encodes CASSGQVFAGELFF. The entire variable domain, with the rest obtained from reference TRBV2 and TRBJ2-2, is as follows: EPEVTQTPSHQVTQMGQEVILRCVPISNHLYFYWYRQILGQKVEFLVSFYNNEISEKSEIFDDQFSVERPDGSNFTLKIRSTKLEDSAMYFCASSGQVFAGELFFGEGSRLTVL.

The rearrangement uses TRBV19 and TRBJ1-6; 9 bases are a match to TRBD1. Germline CDR1 reads LNHDA; CDR2 reads SQIVND (reference sequence). The junction had 2 bases not matched to a gene; V was cut back by 1 base and J by 7 bases. The CDR3 is made up of 15 amino acids. CDR3 DNA sequence: TGTGCCAGTAGTATAGTAGGGACAGGGAATTCACCCCTCCACTTT. Translated: CASSIVGTGNSPLHF. Full variable domain (rest looked up from reference TRBV19 and TRBJ1-6): DGGITQSPKYLFRKEGQNVTLSCEQNLNHDAMYWYRQDPGQGLRLIYYSQIVNDFQKGDIAEGYSVSREKKESFPLTVTSAQKNPTAFYLCASSIVGTGNSPLHFGNGTRLTVT.

The CDR3 spells CASSWQRPGEETQYF. The CDR3 DNA is TGCGCCAGCAGCTGGCAAAGACCAGGGGAAGAGACCCAGTACTTC. The chain links TRBV5-1 to TRBJ2-5; D might be TRBD1 (6 bases). The CDR3 extends over 15 amino acids. V was clipped by 3 bases and J by 3 bases, with 15 bases between them. The germline CDR1 and CDR2 sequences are SGHRS and YFSETQ.

This clone was observed a few times. CDR3 region: CASSVPLGQGQAEQFF. CDR3 nucleotide sequence: TGTGCCAGCAGCGTCCCGTTGGGACAGGGGCAGGCTGAGCAGTTCTTC. The chain combines TRBV9 with TRBJ2-1, with TRBD1 matching over 10 bases. Germline V gene data show CDR1 as SGDLS and CDR2 as YYNGEE. V lost 2 bases, J lost 9 bases, and 11 bases stayed unmatched. This CDR3 spans 16 amino acids.

The chain carries TRBV11-1 and TRBJ2-7; the D gene is possibly TRBD1 (6 bases). The ends were cut back, 4 bases at V and 1 base at J, with 11 bases in the middle. This CDR3 contains 14 residues. Germline values: CDR1 SGHAT, CDR2 FQDESV (reference sequence). In nucleotides, the CDR3 is TGTGCCAGCAGCTCAGGACAGATTTCCTACGAGCAGTACTTC. Its translation: CASSSGQISYEQYF.

The chain has TRBV6-6 and TRBJ2-7; 10 nucleotides line up with TRBD2. Germline V gives CDR1 MNHNY, CDR2 SVGAGI (reference sequence). This CDR3 has 14 amino acids. Germline trimming cut 6 bases from V and 4 bases from J; bases unmatched to any gene: 6. The CDR3 nucleotides are TGTGCCAGCAGCGCACTAGCGGGAATATACGAGCAGTACTTC. Its translation is CASSALAGIYEQYF.

The gene calls are TRBV19 and TRBJ2-7; D is ambiguous. Trimming removed 5 bases at V and 2 bases at J, with 13 bases between. This CDR3 is 14 amino acids long. Germline CDR1 and CDR2: LNHDA and SQIVND (reference sequence). Written as DNA, the CDR3 is TGTGCCAGTAGTCCGCAGGCTATGACCTACGAGCAGTACTTC. Residues: CASSPQAMTYEQYF.

The chain joins TRBV28 to TRBJ1-5; D remains unclear. CDR1 is MDHEN and CDR2 is SYDVKM in the germline V gene. This CDR3 has 14 residues. V was trimmed by 6 bases and J by 8 bases, leaving 17 bases between them. The DNA for the CDR3 is TGTGCCAGCAGCTTACTTGGAGGAATGGAGCCCCAGCATTTT. Translated, it gives CASSLLGGMEPQHF.

A few counts support this clone. The chain employs TRBV7-2 and TRBJ1-4; D may be TRBD1 (6 bases). The V end lost 1 base, the J end lost 7 bases, and 13 bases lay between the germline ends. This CDR3 comprises 15 residues. From germline, CDR1 is SGHTA and CDR2 FQGNSA. Written as DNA, the CDR3 is TGTGCCAGCAGCTTAGTATCGGGAGGGGGTGAAAAACTGTTTTTT. Its translation is CASSLVSGGGEKLFF.

The chain joins TRBV5-5 to TRBJ1-2; TRBD1 aligns across 10 bases. Germline trimming cut 2 bases from V and 6 bases from J; bases unmatched to any gene: 4. The CDR3 is made up of 14 amino acids. CDR1 is SGHKS and CDR2 is YYEKEE in the germline V gene (reference sequence). CDR3 loop: CASSFSGTGDGYTF. The CDR3 nucleotides are TGTGCCAGCAGCTTTTCCGGGACAGGGGATGGCTACACCTTC.

The V gene is TRBV6-2 or TRBV6-3, the J gene TRBJ2-1; the D gene is possibly TRBD2 (6 bases). The CDR3 has 16 residues. The V end lost 1 base, the J end lost 0 bases, and 10 bases lay between the germline ends. The germline CDR1 and CDR2 sequences are MNHEY and SVGEGT. This chain's CDR3 is CASSYFPAGSYNEQFF. CDR3 DNA: TGTGCCAGCAGTTACTTCCCAGCGGGCTCCTACAATGAGCAGTTCTTC.

V usage is TRBV4-1 and J usage is TRBJ2-5; maybe TRBD2 (6 bases). This CDR3 is 14 amino acids long. V lost 4 bases to trimming and J lost 5 bases, with 14 bases between them. CDR1 and CDR2 from the germline V gene are MGHRA and YSYEKL. CDR3 region: CASSPRVGGETQYF. The CDR3 region has the DNA TGCGCCAGCAGCCCCAGGGTAGGAGGGGAGACCCAGTACTTC.

For this clone: The sample has other DNA sequences that encode this CDR3 too. The chain joins TRBV6-5 to TRBJ2-2, with 9 positions matching TRBD1. CDR3 length equals 14 residues. Germline loops: CDR1 MNHEY, CDR2 SVGAGI. V lost 6 bases and J lost 1; bases outside the gene matches: 0. CDR3 sequence: CASRGQGNTGELFF. CDR3 nucleotides: TGTGCCAGCAGGGGACAGGGGAACACCGGGGAGCTGTTTTTT.

This chain joins TRBV19 and TRBJ1-1; D ambiguous. Germline CDR1 reads LNHDA; CDR2 reads SQIVND (reference sequence). The CDR3 loop spans 13 amino acids. V was cut by 6 bases and J by 1 base, with 9 bases left in between. The CDR3 loop is CASSPGANTEAFF. In DNA, the CDR3 is TGTGCCAGTAGCCCGGGAGCGAACACTGAAGCTTTCTTT.

CDR3 coding DNA: TGTGCCAGTATCGGAGGGTTAGGTGAAAATGGCTACACCTTC. Its translation: CASIGGLGENGYTF. The chain uses TRBV19 and TRBJ1-2; D is unresolved. V was shortened by 7 bases and J by 6 bases, with 18 bases between the two germline ends. Germline V CDR1 and CDR2: LNHDA, SQIVND (reference sequence). CDR3 length: 14 residues.

CDR3 protein: CASSFPLGDRGDAFF. The CDR3 region has the DNA TGTGCCAGCAGTTTCCCCCTTGGGGACAGGGGGGATGCTTTCTTT. V usage is TRBV13 and J usage is TRBJ1-1; 11 bases map to TRBD1. The CDR3 has 15 amino acids. The V and J ends lost 6 bases and 11 bases, in that order; junction bases with no gene match: 14. CDR1 is PRHDT, CDR2 FYEKMQ, per germline (reference sequence).

The chain's CDR3 is CASRKTGTSTDTQYF. For the CDR3, the DNA is TGTGCCAGCAGAAAAACCGGGACTAGCACAGATACGCAGTATTTT. The V call is TRBV6-5, the J call TRBJ2-3, with D perhaps TRBD2 (6 bases). The CDR3 has 15 amino acids. Trimming left V 6 bases short and J 0 bases short, with 13 bases between. CDR1 and CDR2 from the germline V gene are MNHEY and SVGAGI.

V and J are TRBV29-1 and TRBJ1-2; no clear D gene. The CDR3 runs 11 residues. With 7 bases removed from V and 2 bases from J, the gap between germline ends came to 8 bases. CDR1 is SQVTM, CDR2 ANQGSEA, per germline. The CDR3, as DNA: TGCAGCGCCTGGGAGAACTATGGCTACACCTTC. As protein: CSAWENYGYTF. The whole variable domain, filled in from reference TRBV29-1 and TRBJ1-2, reads SAVISQKPSRDICQRGTSLTIQCQVDSQVTMMFWYRQQPGQSLTLIATANQGSEATYESGFVIDKFPISRPNLTFSTLTVSNMSPEDSSIYLCSAWENYGYTFGSGTRLTVV.

J is TRBJ2-6 and V is TRBV6-6; D is ambiguous. CDR1 is MNHNY, CDR2 SVGAGI, per germline (reference sequence). The V end was cut by 5 bases, the J end by 1 base, with 18 bases between. This CDR3 spans 18 amino acids. As DNA, the CDR3 is TGTGCCAGCAGTCAGCTCGCCTTCGCAGGTTCTGGGGCCAACGTCCTGACTTTC. Protein: CASSQLAFAGSGANVLTF.

The chain is built from TRBV11-2 and TRBJ2-7, with 9 bases matching TRBD2. Germline lookup yields CDR1 SGHAT and CDR2 FQNNGV. Trimming at V came to 3 bases and at J to 2 bases, leaving 8 bases not matched to a gene. This CDR3 contains 16 residues. Here the CDR3 reads CASSFLGSSGTYEQYF. The CDR3 DNA sequence: TGTGCCAGCAGCTTCCTCGGGTCTAGCGGGACCTACGAGCAGTACTTC. Filled out from reference TRBV11-2 and TRBJ2-7, the complete variable domain reads EAGVAQSPRYKIIEKRQSVAFWCNPISGHATLYWYQQILGQGPKLLIQFQNNGVVDDSQLPKDRFSAERLKGVDSTLKIQPAKLEDSAVYLCASSFLGSSGTYEQYFGPGTRLTVT.

Only a few counts were recorded for this clone. This chain connects TRBV28 to TRBJ1-1; D unresolved. Trimming cost V 7 bases and J 1 base, with 4 bases left between them. CDR3 length equals 11 residues. CDR1 and CDR2 from the germline V gene are MDHEN and SYDVKM. The CDR3 here is CASTQNTEAFF. For the CDR3, the DNA is TGTGCCAGCACCCAGAACACTGAAGCTTTCTTT. Full variable domain (outside the CDR3, taken from reference TRBV28 and TRBJ1-1): DVKVTQSSRYLVKRTGEKVFLECVQDMDHENMFWYRQDPGLGLRLIYFSYDVKMKEKGDIPEGYSVSREKKERFSLILESASTNQTSMYLCASTQNTEAFFGQGTRLTVV.

The rearrangement uses TRBV30 and TRBJ1-2, with D perhaps TRBD1 (6 bases). Trimming left V 4 bases short and J 8 bases short, with 14 bases between. This CDR3 spans 12 amino acids. Germline-derived CDR1 and CDR2 are GTSNPN and SVGIG (reference sequence). CDR3 protein: CAWITGQMGYTF. CDR3 DNA: TGTGCCTGGATCACAGGGCAAATGGGCTACACCTTC.

This chain connects TRBV6-6 to TRBJ2-1; 7 positions match TRBD2. The germline V gene encodes CDR1 MNHNY and CDR2 SVGAGI (reference sequence). This CDR3 is 16 amino acids long. Germline trimming cut 4 bases from V and 8 bases from J; bases unmatched to any gene: 14. The CDR3 DNA reads as TGTGCCAGCAGTTTTACATCGGGGGAGGGTCGGGATGAGCAGTTCTTC. Its protein product is CASSFTSGEGRDEQFF.